Listed below are T cell receptor beta chains from one sample, sequenced in a study of cytomegalovirus exposure and HLA in healthy donors. The protocol was immunoSEQ multiplex PCR, while the TCRdb copy is restricted to in-frame clones and leaves out a portion. In the table there are around 120,000 clones, 75% to 85% of which are singletons. Sequencing was performed on PBMCs. The receptors were sampled from a female donor in good health and CMV-seropositive. Both conserved end residues are part of each CDR3. The D gene is left open where the match is weak. Clone sizes are given selectively: once, few, many, or a class where the clone is expanded.

CDR3 protein,CDR3 DNA,D gene,V gene,J gene,clone size
CAIAKGEGNQPQHF,TGTGCCATCGCAAAGGGTGAGGGTAATCAGCCCCAGCATTTT,.,TRBV10-3,TRBJ1-5,.
CASSSKTGSFYGYTF,TGCGCCAGCAGTTCCAAGACAGGCTCCTTCTATGGCTACACCTTC,.,TRBV10-2,TRBJ1-2,.
CASSLVISGGYDEQFF,TGTGCCAGCAGCTTGGTGATTAGCGGGGGATATGATGAGCAGTTCTTC,TRBD2,TRBV5-4,TRBJ2-1,.
CASSPPGLYNEQFF,TGTGCCAGCAGCCCTCCGGGGTTATACAATGAGCAGTTCTTC,.,TRBV7-3,TRBJ2-1,.
CASSTPPVSGANVLTF,TGTGCCAGTAGTACCCCCCCCGTCTCTGGGGCCAACGTCCTGACTTTC,.,TRBV19,TRBJ2-6,.
CASSELWSQETQYF,TGTGCCAGCAGTGAATTATGGAGTCAGGAGACCCAGTACTTC,.,TRBV6-1,TRBJ2-5,.
CASKGDTNTGELFF,TGTGCCAGCAAAGGGGACACGAACACCGGGGAGCTGTTTTTT,.,TRBV6-1,TRBJ2-2,.
CASSGGIYEQYF,TGTGCCAGCAGCGGGGGGATCTACGAGCAGTACTTC,TRBD2,TRBV6-6,TRBJ2-7,.
CASSPPPAANTGELFF,TGCGCCAGCAGCCCCCCTCCGGCGGCGAACACCGGGGAGCTGTTTTTT,.,TRBV4-1,TRBJ2-2,once
CASSLGTGHQPQHF,TGTGCCAGCAGCCTCGGGACAGGGCATCAGCCCCAGCATTTT,TRBD1,TRBV7-9,TRBJ1-5,.
CASSLAGTGSAHEQYF,TGTGCCAGCAGTTTAGCAGGGACAGGGTCTGCCCACGAGCAGTACTTC,TRBD1,TRBV27,TRBJ2-7,few
CASSGGGAPNYGYTF,TGTGCCAGCTCGGGAGGCGGCGCTCCTAACTATGGCTACACCTTC,.,TRBV18,TRBJ1-2,.
CASSLDALTYNSPLHF,TGCGCCAGCAGCTTGGATGCGTTGACCTATAATTCACCCCTCCACTTT,.,TRBV5-1,TRBJ1-6,.
CASSYPGSGTYGYTF,TGTGCCAGCAGTTACCCAGGATCTGGTACCTATGGCTACACCTTC,.,TRBV6-5,TRBJ1-2,.
CASSVGGGAYNEQFF,TGTGCCAGCAGCGTCGGCGGGGGGGCTTACAATGAGCAGTTCTTC,TRBD2,TRBV9,TRBJ2-1,.
CASSLSGSTGELFF,TGTGCCAGCAGCTTAAGCGGTAGCACCGGGGAGCTGTTTTTT,.,TRBV7-3,TRBJ2-2,once
CASTGGALDEQFF,TGTGCCAGCACGGGGGGGGCTCTCGATGAGCAGTTCTTC,TRBD2,TRBV28,TRBJ2-1,few
CASSFKASGELFF,TGTGCCAGCAGCTTCAAAGCGTCCGGGGAGCTGTTTTTT,.,TRBV7-2,TRBJ2-2,.
CASSPLAGGPNLVPYEQYF,TGTGCCAGCAGCCCTTTAGCGGGGGGACCCAACCTTGTTCCTTACGAGCAGTACTTC,TRBD2,TRBV11-2,TRBJ2-7,.
CASSARQGRGETQYF,TGTGCCAGCAGCGCGCGACAGGGCCGAGGAGAGACCCAGTACTTC,TRBD1,TRBV7-2,TRBJ2-5,.
CAISTISAGSEQFF,TGTGCCATCAGTACCATATCAGCGGGCTCTGAGCAGTTCTTC,.,TRBV10-3,TRBJ2-1,.
CASSGQGKYEQYF,TGTGCCAGCAGCGGACAGGGGAAGTACGAGCAGTACTTC,TRBD1,TRBV6-1,TRBJ2-7,.
CAAHNDGNQPQHF,TGTGCCGCCCACAATGACGGGAATCAGCCCCAGCATTTT,.,TRBV6-1,TRBJ1-5,.
CASSSGGAGTDTQYF,TGCGCCAGCAGCAGCGGGGGGGCCGGGACAGATACGCAGTATTTT,TRBD2,TRBV5-1,TRBJ2-3,.
CASSRTGSNEKLFF,TGTGCCAGCAGTAGGACTGGGAGCAATGAAAAACTGTTTTTT,.,TRBV6-6,TRBJ1-4,few
CASSRFGQGSPYEQYF,TGTGCCAGCAGCCGATTCGGACAGGGTTCTCCCTACGAGCAGTACTTC,TRBD1,TRBV7-8,TRBJ2-7,.
CAIRGGGRDNSPLHF,TGTGCCATCAGGGGAGGGGGGCGAGATAATTCACCCCTCCACTTT,.,TRBV28,TRBJ1-6,once
CASSVDYRTYEQYF,TGTGCCAGCAGCGTAGATTACAGAACCTACGAGCAGTACTTC,.,TRBV9,TRBJ2-7,.
CASSQAPVSRAKNIQYF,TGCGCCAGCAGCCAAGCTCCGGTCTCTCGAGCCAAAAACATTCAGTACTTC,.,TRBV4-3,TRBJ2-4,.
CASSGGINQPQHF,TGTGCCAGCAGCGGGGGAATCAATCAGCCCCAGCATTTT,.,TRBV6-5,TRBJ1-5,.
CSASPYNEQFF,TGCAGTGCTAGTCCTTACAATGAGCAGTTCTTC,.,TRBV20-1,TRBJ2-1,.
CASSLTGGISANTGELFF,TGTGCCAGCAGCTTAACCGGGGGAATTAGTGCGAACACCGGGGAGCTGTTTTTT,.,TRBV7-3,TRBJ2-2,.
CASSLRLWGGQETQYF,TGTGCCAGCAGTCTGCGACTCTGGGGGGGACAAGAGACCCAGTACTTC,TRBD2,TRBV27,TRBJ2-5,.
CASSLGPEGNGYTF,TGCGCCAGCAGCTTGGGTCCGGAGGGGAATGGCTACACCTTC,.,TRBV5-1,TRBJ1-2,.
CAWSLGTGNQPQHF,TGTGCCTGGAGTTTGGGGACAGGGAATCAGCCCCAGCATTTT,TRBD1,TRBV30,TRBJ1-5,.
CASSLLNRGSNQPQHF,TGTGCCAGCAGCTTGTTGAACAGGGGGAGCAATCAGCCCCAGCATTTT,TRBD1,TRBV5-6,TRBJ1-5,.
CASSQGTSGGYNEQFF,TGTGCCAGCAGCCAGGGGACTAGCGGGGGGTACAATGAGCAGTTCTTC,TRBD2,TRBV7-8,TRBJ2-1,once
CASSGSLEGEQYF,TGTGCCAGCTCCGGCAGTCTTGAGGGCGAGCAGTACTTC,.,TRBV18,TRBJ2-7,.
CASSQGLAGGESTDTQYF,TGTGCCAGCAGCCAAGGACTAGCGGGGGGAGAAAGCACAGATACGCAGTATTTT,TRBD2,TRBV4-2,TRBJ2-3,.
CASSLSGATGELFF,TGTGCCAGCAGCTTATCAGGGGCGACCGGGGAGCTGTTTTTT,.,TRBV7-9,TRBJ2-2,.
CASSTGGVGETQYF,TGCGCCAGCAGCACAGGTGGAGTTGGAGAGACCCAGTACTTC,.,TRBV5-1,TRBJ2-5,.
CASSSGTGDGNTIYF,TGTGCCAGCAGCTCGGGGACAGGGGATGGAAACACCATATATTTT,TRBD1,TRBV7-9,TRBJ1-3,once
CASSPAGTGIYNSPLHF,TGTGCCAGCAGCCCAGCCGGGACAGGGATCTATAATTCACCCCTCCACTTT,TRBD1,TRBV7-9,TRBJ1-6,.
CASSLGQGRETQYF,TGCGCCAGCAGCTTGGGACAGGGGCGAGAGACCCAGTACTTC,TRBD1,TRBV5-1,TRBJ2-5,.
CASSLSSGAYGYTF,TGTGCCAGCAGCTTGTCCTCTGGGGCCTATGGCTACACCTTC,.,TRBV5-6,TRBJ1-2,.
CASSLVRPITTNYGYTF,TGTGCCAGCAGTTTGGTGAGGCCGATTACTACTAACTATGGCTACACCTTC,.,TRBV28,TRBJ1-2,.
CASSPLPGSTEAFF,TGTGCCAGCAGCCCGCTGCCCGGGAGCACTGAAGCTTTCTTT,.,TRBV4-2,TRBJ1-1,.
CASSVTITGTDTQYF,TGTGCCAGCAGCGTCACGATAACAGGGACAGATACGCAGTATTTT,.,TRBV9,TRBJ2-3,.
CASSLGGSAYEQYF,TGTGCCAGCAGCTTAGGGGGTTCAGCCTACGAGCAGTACTTC,.,TRBV5-6,TRBJ2-7,.
CASSYGGLAGMNEQFF,TGTGCCAGCAGCTACGGGGGACTAGCGGGGATGAATGAGCAGTTCTTC,TRBD2,TRBV7-9,TRBJ2-1,.
CASSLDTGSGTEAFF,TGCGCCAGCAGCTTGGATACAGGGTCGGGCACTGAAGCTTTCTTT,.,TRBV5-1,TRBJ1-1,.
CASTGTGSEQYF,TGTGCCAGCACCGGGACAGGGTCCGAGCAGTACTTC,TRBD1,TRBV2,TRBJ2-7,.
CASSVRVWGNTIYF,TGTGCCAGCAGCGTGCGGGTGTGGGGAAACACCATATATTTT,.,TRBV9,TRBJ1-3,.